This TCR beta chain was identified during a study of response to subunit inactivated influenza vaccine. Study conclusions and caveats: Authors suggested each seasonal flu vaccination may recruit only limited numbers of new T cells.

TCRdb reprocessed the RT-PCR reads with MiXCR, giving one entry per CDR3 protein. Here the sample spans 400,000 to 550,000 distinct CDR3 sequences, about 25% being singletons. The CDR3 spans 17 residues. Germline loops: CDR1 SGDLS, CDR2 YYNGEE. Trimming pared 3 bases from V and 4 bases from J, leaving 20 bases between. Regarding this clonotype: The antigen remains unidentified.

This specimen consisted of CD4+ T cells sorted from PBMCs, obtained 5 days after vaccination. The source is a man between 45 and 60 years old who received an inactivated influenza vaccine. The V call is TRBV9, the J call TRBJ2-1, with D tentatively TRBD1 (6 bases). CDR3 DNA sequence: TGTGCCAGCAGCGCCTCGCTCGGACAGCGGACATACAATGAGCAGTTCTTC. Translated, it gives CASSASLGQRTYNEQFF.